These 19 T cell receptor beta chains share one sample of origin, sequenced in a study of Ad26.COV2.S vaccination and SARS-CoV-2 variants. Only in-frame clones appear in the TCRdb table, and some are missing; sequencing was by immunoSEQ multiplex PCR. The sample includes around 320,000 clones, around 90% of them seen just once. Indicated treatment: about 20 received Ad26.COV2.S at low or high dose, single or two shots; 5 received placebo; per-sample allocation not given. Sampling happened 63 days after the first vaccine or placebo injection. The specimen comprised peripheral blood, sampled in a trial of Ad26.COV2.S vaccine versus placebo. The receptors shown here come from a person between 18 and 65 years old who received the Ad26.COV2.S COVID-19 vaccine or a placebo.

This rearrangement joins TRBV7-9 to TRBJ1-4; a weak D match, TRBD1 (6 bases). V lost 5 bases and J lost 7, with 14 bases in between. The CDR3 consists of 14 residues. The germline V gene encodes CDR1 SEHNR and CDR2 FQNEAQ (reference sequence). In DNA, the CDR3 is TGTGCCAGCAGCCCAACGGGGGCGGGTGAAAAACTGTTTTTT. Translating it yields CASSPTGAGEKLFF.

The rearrangement joins TRBV11-2 to TRBJ2-1; the D gene is possibly TRBD2 (7 bases). The CDR3 loop spans 17 amino acids. Trimming removed 7 bases from V and 3 bases from J, with 22 bases in between. Germline-derived CDR1 and CDR2 are SGHAT and FQNNGV. The CDR3 DNA reads as TGTGCCAGCACCTTCTCCCGAGGGGGGGCGGGCTACAATGAGCAGTTCTTC. Translation gives CASTFSRGGAGYNEQFF.

The chain recombines TRBV15 with TRBJ2-1; no definite D call. V was pared by 1 base and J by 7 bases, with 8 bases between. The CDR3 is 13 amino acids. The germline V gene encodes CDR1 LNHNV and CDR2 YYDKDF (reference sequence). The chain's CDR3 is CATSRGVGNEQFF. CDR3 nucleotides: TGTGCCACCAGCAGAGGTGTAGGGAATGAGCAGTTCTTC.

The rearrangement joins TRBV7-2 to TRBJ1-1, with 9 bases identical to TRBD1. With V trimmed by 5 bases and J by 6 bases, 10 bases remained unmatched. Germline V CDR1 and CDR2: SGHTA, FQGNSA. The CDR3 has 15 amino acids. The CDR3 DNA is TGTGCCAGCAGCCCCCGGGACAGGGTATCCGCTGAAGCTTTCTTT. It translates to CASSPRDRVSAEAFF. The full variable domain, its missing parts supplied by reference TRBV7-2 and TRBJ1-1, is GAGVSQSPSNKVTEKGKDVELRCDPISGHTALYWYRQSLGQGLEFLIYFQGNSAPDKSGLPSDRFSAERTGGSVSTLTIQRTQQEDSAVYLCASSPRDRVSAEAFFGQGTRLTVV.

The chain joins TRBV5-6 to TRBJ1-6, with 7 bases identical to TRBD1. Germline V gene data show CDR1 as SGHDT and CDR2 as YYEEEE. The junction had 8 bases not matched to a gene; V was cut back by 6 bases and J by 8 bases. CDR3 length: 14 amino acids. In DNA form, the CDR3 reads TGTGCCAGCACCTTCAGGGGGTTTGATTCACCCCTCCACTTT. Its translation: CASTFRGFDSPLHF.

The chain has TRBV2 and TRBJ2-3; the D is unclear. The CDR3 consists of 15 residues. V lost 6 bases to trimming and J lost 4 bases, with 17 bases between them. The germline V gene has CDR1 SNHLY and CDR2 FYNNEI. The CDR3 coding sequence is TGTGCCAGCAGGATTAGCCTCCGCAGTGCAGATACGCAGTATTTT. It encodes CASRISLRSADTQYF.

The gene calls are TRBV4-2 and TRBJ2-3; unclear D gene. Germline loops: CDR1 LGHNA, CDR2 YNFKEQ. V lost 4 bases to trimming and J lost 4 bases, with 12 bases between them. CDR3 length: 14 residues. The DNA for the CDR3 is TGTGCCAGCAGCCCCCAGCTGGATGCAGATACGCAGTATTTT. Translation: CASSPQLDADTQYF.

The V call is TRBV7-9, the J call TRBJ1-2; 10 bases match TRBD1. Germline V lookup: CDR1 SEHNR, CDR2 FQNEAQ (reference sequence). CDR3 length equals 14 residues. V gave up 5 bases and J gave up 5 bases; unmatched junction bases: 5. The CDR3 loop is CASSRDRGSYGYTF. The CDR3 DNA reads as TGTGCCAGCAGCCGGGACAGGGGATCTTATGGCTACACCTTC.

The rearrangement links TRBV18 to TRBJ2-7; 7 positions agree with TRBD1. The V gene's germline CDR1 is KGHSH and CDR2 LQKENI. This CDR3 has 18 amino acids. Trimming took 3 bases from V and 2 from J; bases not matched to a gene: 16. The CDR3 spells CASSPGQSTGWGPYEQYF. The DNA of the CDR3 is TGTGCCAGCTCACCGGGACAGTCGACAGGTTGGGGCCCCTACGAGCAGTACTTC.

The genes are TRBV27 and TRBJ1-5; D might be TRBD1 (6 bases). Trimming left V 6 bases short and J 6 bases short, with 18 bases between. The CDR3 spans 15 residues. Looked up from germline, CDR1 is MNHEY and CDR2 is SMNVEV (reference sequence). CDR3 in amino acids: CASRNQGSRFQPQHF. CDR3 bases: TGTGCCAGCAGGAACCAGGGGAGTAGATTTCAGCCCCAGCATTTT.

This chain links TRBV11-2 with TRBJ2-3; the match to TRBD2 covers 8 bases. The V gene end was trimmed by 0 bases and the J gene end by 0 bases; junction bases not matched to a gene: 8. Germline V gene lookup returns CDR1 SGHAT and CDR2 FQNNGV. The CDR3 has 18 amino acids. CDR3 protein: CASSLDRTSLTSTDTQYF. As DNA, the CDR3 is TGTGCCAGCAGCTTAGATCGGACTAGCCTAACTAGCACAGATACGCAGTATTTT.

This sequence joins TRBV7-3 and TRBJ2-3; D possibly corresponds to TRBD2 (6 bases). V was pared by 5 bases and J by 6 bases, with 21 bases between. CDR3 length: 16 amino acids. Germline V lookup: CDR1 SGHTA, CDR2 FQGTGA. CDR3 bases: TGTGCCAGCAGCCCTGGAGGGATCTCCAGGCCGGATACGCAGTATTTT. It codes for CASSPGGISRPDTQYF. Full variable domain (outside the CDR3, taken from reference TRBV7-3 and TRBJ2-3): GAGVSQTPSNKVTEKGKYVELRCDPISGHTALYWYRQSLGQGPEFLIYFQGTGAADDSGLPNDRFFAVRPEGSVSTLKIQRTERGDSAVYLCASSPGGISRPDTQYFGPGTRLTVL.

The rearrangement links TRBV5-4 to TRBJ2-5, with D uncertain. Germline-derived CDR1 and CDR2 are SGHNT and YYREEE (reference sequence). V was shortened by 0 bases and J by 4 bases, with 13 bases between the two germline ends. This CDR3 comprises 15 residues. The CDR3 region has the DNA TGTGCCAGCAGCTTGGAATCTGGGGTGGGAGAGACCCAGTACTTC. Protein sequence: CASSLESGVGETQYF.

The chain recombines TRBV4-2 with TRBJ2-3; 10 positions match TRBD2. This CDR3 spans 18 amino acids. Looked up from germline, CDR1 is LGHNA and CDR2 is YNFKEQ. The junction had 13 bases not matched to a gene; V was cut back by 1 base and J by 6 bases. The CDR3 here is CASSQGTDASGGADTQYF. The CDR3 DNA reads as TGTGCCAGCAGCCAAGGTACCGATGCCAGCGGGGGGGCCGATACGCAGTATTTT.

The CDR3 DNA is TGTGCCAGCAGTTACCGGGACAGGGCTCAGCCCCAGCATTTT. Translation: CASSYRDRAQPQHF. The J gene is TRBJ1-5, the V gene TRBV6-2 or TRBV6-3; TRBD1 matches 9 bases. Germline values: CDR1 MNHEY, CDR2 SVGEGT. V was clipped by 2 bases and J by 6 bases; unmatched bases: 2. The CDR3 consists of 14 residues.

The chain couples TRBV7-8 to TRBJ1-2; D remains ambiguous. V was trimmed by 0 bases and J by 3 bases, leaving 20 bases between them. This CDR3 has 18 residues. Germline-derived CDR1 and CDR2 are SGHVS and FQNEAQ. CDR3 in DNA: TGTGCCAGCAGCTTAGCGCGGGGAGGGATAAGGGTCTACTATGGCTACACCTTC. Translated, it gives CASSLARGGIRVYYGYTF.

The chain combines TRBV27 with TRBJ1-5, with 9 positions matching TRBD1. The germline V gene encodes CDR1 MNHEY and CDR2 SMNVEV (reference sequence). This CDR3 has 15 residues. V was clipped by 9 bases and J by 4 bases; unmatched bases: 10. The CDR3 coding sequence is TGTGCCAGTCCGAACAGGGGGCTTGGGAATCAGCCCCAGCATTTT. Translated: CASPNRGLGNQPQHF.

This rearrangement joins TRBV10-3 to TRBJ2-1, with 11 nucleotides matching TRBD2. Germline V gives CDR1 ENHRY, CDR2 SYGVKD. The CDR3 consists of 18 residues. V shed 6 bases and J 1 base; nucleotides not matched to a gene: 11. CDR3 loop: CAIRRSSGGAGSYNEQFF. The CDR3 DNA sequence: TGTGCCATCAGAAGGAGTAGCGGGGGGGCCGGGTCCTACAATGAGCAGTTCTTC.

This chain uses TRBV13 with TRBJ2-7; 9 nucleotides match TRBD1. The ends lost 3 bases at V and 0 bases at J; junction bases unmatched: 9. This CDR3 spans 17 amino acids. Germline CDR1 reads PRHDT; CDR2 reads FYEKMQ (reference sequence). The CDR3 nucleotides are TGTGCCAGCAGCTTCGGGGTTGGGGACAGGGCCTCCTACGAGCAGTACTTC. It codes for CASSFGVGDRASYEQYF.